This TCR beta chain originates from a study of blood T cell repertoires in COVID-19. Study-level background: Samples taken during acute and convalescent COVID-19 were collected in the United States, Italy and Spain. T cells, B-cell-depleted T cells, or PBMCs provided the cDNA or gDNA that served as material.

Original processing notes: Estimates of nucleated cell counts were drawn from the amplification of reference gene primers. The method was immunoSEQ multiplex PCR; TCRdb's version includes in-frame clones alone and lacks a portion of them. Clone size and the V and J calls come from that table; the DNA yielded D and trimming. The repertoire has more than 95,000 clones, 65% to 90% of them found once; the top ten carry more than 20%. Trimming at V came to 1 base and at J to 2 bases, leaving 3 bases not matched to a gene. The CDR3 has 15 residues. The V gene's germline CDR1 is SGDLS and CDR2 YYNGEE. Material: peripheral blood. The receptor comes from an elderly woman with acute or convalescent COVID-19. This chain connects TRBV9 to TRBJ1-5; TRBD1 aligns across 7 bases. This chain's CDR3 is CASSVRDSGNQPQHF. The CDR3 region has the DNA TGTGCCAGCAGCGTACGGGACAGTGGCAATCAGCCCCAGCATTTT.